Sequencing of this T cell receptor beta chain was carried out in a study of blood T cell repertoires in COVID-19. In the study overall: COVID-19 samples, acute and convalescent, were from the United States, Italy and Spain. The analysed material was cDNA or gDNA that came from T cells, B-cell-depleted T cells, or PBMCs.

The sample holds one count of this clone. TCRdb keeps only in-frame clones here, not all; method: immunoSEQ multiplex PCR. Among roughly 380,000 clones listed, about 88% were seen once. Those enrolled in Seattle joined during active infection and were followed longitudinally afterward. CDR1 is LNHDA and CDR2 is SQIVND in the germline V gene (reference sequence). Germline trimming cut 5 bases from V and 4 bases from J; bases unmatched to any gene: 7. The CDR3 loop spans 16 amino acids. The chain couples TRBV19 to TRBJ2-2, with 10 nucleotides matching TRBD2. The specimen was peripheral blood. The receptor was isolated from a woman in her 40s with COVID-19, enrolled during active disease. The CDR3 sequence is CASSSQREGVTGELFF. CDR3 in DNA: TGTGCCAGTAGTTCCCAGCGGGAGGGCGTCACCGGGGAGCTGTTTTTT. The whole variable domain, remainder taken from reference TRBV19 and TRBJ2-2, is DGGITQSPKYLFRKEGQNVTLSCEQNLNHDAMYWYRQDPGQGLRLIYYSQIVNDFQKGDIAEGYSVSREKKESFPLTVTSAQKNPTAFYLCASSSQREGVTGELFFGEGSRLTVL.